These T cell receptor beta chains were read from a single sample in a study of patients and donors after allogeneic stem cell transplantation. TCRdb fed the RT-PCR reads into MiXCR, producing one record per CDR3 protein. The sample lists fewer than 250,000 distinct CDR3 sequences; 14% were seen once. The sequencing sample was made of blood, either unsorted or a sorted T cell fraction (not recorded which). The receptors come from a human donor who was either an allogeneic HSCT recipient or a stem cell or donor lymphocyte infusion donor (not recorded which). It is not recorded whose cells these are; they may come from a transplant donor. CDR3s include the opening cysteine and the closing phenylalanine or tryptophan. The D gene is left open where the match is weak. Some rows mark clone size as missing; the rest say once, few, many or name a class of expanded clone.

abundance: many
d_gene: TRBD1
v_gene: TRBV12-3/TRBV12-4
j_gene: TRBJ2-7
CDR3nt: TGTGCCAGCAGTTCGACAGGGTCCCGCGAGCAGTACTTC
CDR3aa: CASSSTGSREQYF

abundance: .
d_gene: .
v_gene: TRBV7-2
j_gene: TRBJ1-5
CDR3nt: TGTGCCAGCAGCTTAGAGGGGACGCAATCGGCCCAGCATTTT
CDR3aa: CASSLEGTQSAQHF

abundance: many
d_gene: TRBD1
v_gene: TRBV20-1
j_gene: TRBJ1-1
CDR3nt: TGCAGTGCTAGAGATATACTAACGGGACAGCGTGAAGCTTTCTTT
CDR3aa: CSARDILTGQREAFF

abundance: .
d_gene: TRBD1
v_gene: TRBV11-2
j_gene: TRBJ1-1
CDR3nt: TGTGCCAGCAGCTTAGATGGGCGCAGGGGGCTCGACACTGAAGCTTTCTTT
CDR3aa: CASSLDGRRGLDTEAFF

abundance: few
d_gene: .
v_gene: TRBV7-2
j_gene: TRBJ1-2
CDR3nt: TGTGCCAGCAGCTTGGGGGCGCGGGGCGATTATGGCTACACCTTC
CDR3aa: CASSLGARGDYGYTF

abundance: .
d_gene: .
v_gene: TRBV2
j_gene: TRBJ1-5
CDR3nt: TGTGCCTGCAGTCAAATTGGCAATCAGCCCCAGCATTTT
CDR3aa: CACSQIGNQPQHF

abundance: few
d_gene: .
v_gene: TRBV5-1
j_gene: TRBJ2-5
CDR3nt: TGCGCCAGCAGCTTGGGAGGGGTGCTACAAGAGACCCAGTACTTC
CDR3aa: CASSLGGVLQETQYF

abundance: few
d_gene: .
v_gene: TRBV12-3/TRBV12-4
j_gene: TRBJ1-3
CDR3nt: TGTGCCAGCAGTCGTCGGACGGTCTCTGGAAACACCATATATTTT
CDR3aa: CASSRRTVSGNTIYF

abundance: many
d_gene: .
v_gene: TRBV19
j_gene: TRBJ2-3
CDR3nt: TGTGCCAGTAGTCAGGGATATTACTCGGATACGCAGTATTTT
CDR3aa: CASSQGYYSDTQYF

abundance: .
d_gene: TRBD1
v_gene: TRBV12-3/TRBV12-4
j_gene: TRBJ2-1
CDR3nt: TGTGCCAGCAGTACAGGGGGAACGGGCAATGAGCAGTTCTTC
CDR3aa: CASSTGGTGNEQFF

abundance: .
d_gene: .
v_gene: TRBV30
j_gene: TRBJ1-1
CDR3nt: TGTGCCTGGAGTGTACAGGGGAACACTGAAGCTTTCTTT
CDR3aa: CAWSVQGNTEAFF

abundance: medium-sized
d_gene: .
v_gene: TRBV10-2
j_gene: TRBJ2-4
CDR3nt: TGCGCCAGCAGTGAGTCGATCCGGCCCCTAGCCAAAAACATTCAGTACTTC
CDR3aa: CASSESIRPLAKNIQYF

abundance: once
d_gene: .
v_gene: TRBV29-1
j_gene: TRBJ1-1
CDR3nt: TGCAGCGGAGGACTGACCCTGAACACTGAAGCTTTCTTT
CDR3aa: CSGGLTLNTEAFF

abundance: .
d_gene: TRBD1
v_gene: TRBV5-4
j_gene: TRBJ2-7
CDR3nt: TGTGCCAGCAGAATAGAGGGACAGGGATGGTACGAGCAGTACTTC
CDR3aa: CASRIEGQGWYEQYF

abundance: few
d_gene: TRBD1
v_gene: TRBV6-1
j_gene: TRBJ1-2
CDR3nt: TGTGCCAGCATGGGGACAGGGCTCGGGGGCTACACCTTC
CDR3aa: CASMGTGLGGYTF

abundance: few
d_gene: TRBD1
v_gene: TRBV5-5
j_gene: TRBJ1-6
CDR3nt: TGTGCCAGCAGCTTAGCAGGGGGAAGATCACCCCTCCACTTT
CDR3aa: CASSLAGGRSPLHF

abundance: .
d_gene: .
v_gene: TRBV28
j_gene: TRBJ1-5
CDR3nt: TGTGCCAGCCGGGCGATAAATCAGCCCCAGCATTTT
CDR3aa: CASRAINQPQHF

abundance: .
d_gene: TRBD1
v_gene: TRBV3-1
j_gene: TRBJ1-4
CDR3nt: TGTGCCAGCAGCCAGCGACCGGGACAGGGAGGGGGAAAACTGTTTTTT
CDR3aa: CASSQRPGQGGGKLFF

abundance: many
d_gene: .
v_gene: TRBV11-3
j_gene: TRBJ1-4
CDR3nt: TGTGCCAGCAGCCGAGGGACATCAGGAGACCATGAAAAACTGTTTTTT
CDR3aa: CASSRGTSGDHEKLFF

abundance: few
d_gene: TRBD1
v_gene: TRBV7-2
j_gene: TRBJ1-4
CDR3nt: TGTGCCAGCAGCCCCGGGGACAGGCAGAATGAAAAACTGTTTTTT
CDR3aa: CASSPGDRQNEKLFF

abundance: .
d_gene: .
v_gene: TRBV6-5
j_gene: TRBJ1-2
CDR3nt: TGTGCCAGCAGGAGGGATCATGGCTACACCTTC
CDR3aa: CASRRDHGYTF

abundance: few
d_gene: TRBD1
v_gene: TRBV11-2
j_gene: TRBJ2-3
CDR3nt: TGTGCCAGCAGCTTAAATCCTCCAGGGACAGGGATCACAGATACGCAGTATTTT
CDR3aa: CASSLNPPGTGITDTQYF

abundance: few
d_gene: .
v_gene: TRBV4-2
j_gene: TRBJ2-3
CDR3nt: TGTGCCAGCAGCCAAGAGTGGCGGGGAGCGACAGATACGCAGTATTTT
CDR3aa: CASSQEWRGATDTQYF

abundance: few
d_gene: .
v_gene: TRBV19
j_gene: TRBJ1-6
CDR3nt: TGTGCCAGTAGTATATCGGCAGGCGAATATTCACCCCTCCACTTT
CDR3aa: CASSISAGEYSPLHF

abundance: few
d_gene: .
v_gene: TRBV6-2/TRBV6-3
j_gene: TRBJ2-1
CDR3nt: TGTGCCAGCAGTTACCGGGGGCTAAGAGGCAATGAGCAGTTCTTC
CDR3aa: CASSYRGLRGNEQFF

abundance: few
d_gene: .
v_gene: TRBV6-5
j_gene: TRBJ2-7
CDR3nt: TGTGCCAGCAGTTCCCCGACAGGATTAAGCTCCTACGAGCAGTACTTC
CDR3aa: CASSSPTGLSSYEQYF

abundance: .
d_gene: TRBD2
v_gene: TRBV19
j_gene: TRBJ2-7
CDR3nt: TGTGCCAGTAGTCTTCGGACTAGCGGGGGATACGAGCAGTACTTC
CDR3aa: CASSLRTSGGYEQYF

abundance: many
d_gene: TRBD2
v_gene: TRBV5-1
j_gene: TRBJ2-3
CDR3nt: TGCGCCAGCGGATTTAGCGGGGGGGCAGATACGCAGTATTTT
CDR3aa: CASGFSGGADTQYF

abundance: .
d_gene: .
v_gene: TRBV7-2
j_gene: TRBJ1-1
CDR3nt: TGTGCCAGCAGCTTTGAGGTACAGAACACTGAAGCTTTCTTT
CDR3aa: CASSFEVQNTEAFF

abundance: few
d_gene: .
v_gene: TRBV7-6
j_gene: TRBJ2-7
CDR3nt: TGTGCCAGCAGCTTAGCGGACAGCTCGTTCGACGAGCAGTACTTC
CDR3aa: CASSLADSSFDEQYF

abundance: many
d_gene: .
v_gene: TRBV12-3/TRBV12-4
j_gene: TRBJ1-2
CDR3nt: TGTGCCAGCAGTTTGTCGCAGGGAATAGATGGCTACACCTTC
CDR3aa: CASSLSQGIDGYTF